Sequencing of this TCR beta chain was carried out in a study of blood T cell repertoires in COVID-19. The length of the CDR3 is 15 residues. Germline V gives CDR1 LGHDT, CDR2 YNNKEL (reference sequence). Germline trimming cut 1 base from V and 7 bases from J; bases unmatched to any gene: 10. Method: immunoSEQ multiplex PCR; TCRdb's copy keeps in-frame clones and lacks some. In the table there are about 270,000 clones, about four fifths of which are singletons. The TCR was taken from a woman aged 55-70 years with active or convalescent COVID-19. Sequenced sample: peripheral blood. This chain connects TRBV3-1 (or the pseudogene TRBV3-2) to TRBJ2-7; 7 nucleotides agree with TRBD1. The CDR3 here is CASSQVRTGLLEQYF. The CDR3 DNA reads as TGTGCCAGCAGCCAAGTAAGGACAGGATTACTAGAGCAGTACTTC.